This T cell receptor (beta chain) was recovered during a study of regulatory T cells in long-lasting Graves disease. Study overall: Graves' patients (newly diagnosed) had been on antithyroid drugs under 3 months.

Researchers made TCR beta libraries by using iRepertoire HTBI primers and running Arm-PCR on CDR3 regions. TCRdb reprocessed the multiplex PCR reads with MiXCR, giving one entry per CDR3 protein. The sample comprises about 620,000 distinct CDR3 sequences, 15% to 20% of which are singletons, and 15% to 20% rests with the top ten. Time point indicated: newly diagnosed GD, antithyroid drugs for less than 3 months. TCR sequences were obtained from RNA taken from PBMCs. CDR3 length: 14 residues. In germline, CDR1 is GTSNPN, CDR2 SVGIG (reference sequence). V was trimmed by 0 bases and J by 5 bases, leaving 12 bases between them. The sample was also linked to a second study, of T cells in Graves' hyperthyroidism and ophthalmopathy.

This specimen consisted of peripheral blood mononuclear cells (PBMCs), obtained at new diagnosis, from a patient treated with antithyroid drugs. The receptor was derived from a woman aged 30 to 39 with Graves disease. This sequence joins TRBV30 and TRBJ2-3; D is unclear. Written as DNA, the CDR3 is TGTGCCTGGAGTGTACTGGAGAACAGAGATACGCAGTATTTT. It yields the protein CAWSVLENRDTQYF.